A selection of T cell receptor beta chains follows, all from one sample in a study of blood T cell repertoires in COVID-19. Generated by immunoSEQ multiplex PCR, the TCRdb table keeps only in-frame clones and is missing some. The table records some 230,000 clones, roughly 80% of them present only once. The sequenced sample consisted of peripheral blood. The receptors were gathered from a woman in her forties or fifties with acute or convalescent COVID-19. Both conserved end residues are part of each CDR3. Fields, in order: J gene, D gene, V gene, clone size, CDR3 DNA, CDR3 protein. A D gene is named only where the DNA matches it firmly. Part of the rows lack a size; the others show once, few, many or a class for expanded clones.

>TRBJ1-6|NA|TRBV5-1|NA
TGCGCCAGCAGCTTGGGAGGTAGTCGCTATAATTCACCCCTCCACTTT
CASSLGGSRYNSPLHF
>TRBJ2-1|NA|TRBV6-4|NA
TGTGCCAGCAGTGACCCAGGGCTCACACACAATGAGCAGTTCTTC
CASSDPGLTHNEQFF
>TRBJ2-1|TRBD2|TRBV27|NA
TGTGCCAGCAGTTCCGGGACTAGCGGGAGGAATGAGCAGTTCTTC
CASSSGTSGRNEQFF
>TRBJ2-5|NA|TRBV5-6|NA
TGTGCCAGCAGCTTGGCCCCGGCGACTCAAGAGACCCAGTACTTC
CASSLAPATQETQYF
>TRBJ1-5|TRBD1|TRBV19|NA
TGTGCCAGTAGTATTATCGGACAGGGAGGCCAGCCCCAGCATTTT
CASSIIGQGGQPQHF
>TRBJ2-5|TRBD1|TRBV5-1|NA
TGCGCCAGCAGCTTGGGACAGGGACAAGAGACCCAGTACTTC
CASSLGQGQETQYF
>TRBJ1-6|TRBD1|TRBV6-2/TRBV6-3|NA
TGTGCCAGCAGTCCCAATTCCGGGACAGGGGCAGATTCACCCCTCCACTTT
CASSPNSGTGADSPLHF
>TRBJ2-5|TRBD1|TRBV11-3|NA
TGTGCCAGCAGCTTAGATGGACAGGGGGGGACCCAGTACTTC
CASSLDGQGGTQYF
>TRBJ2-7|NA|TRBV27|NA
TGTGCCAGCAGACCAACGGGGAGGCTGGGGTACTACGAGCAGTACTTC
CASRPTGRLGYYEQYF
>TRBJ1-5|NA|TRBV9|NA
TGTGCCAGCAGCCACTCAAGGGGGGGAGGTCAGCCCCAGCATTTT
CASSHSRGGGQPQHF
>TRBJ2-5|NA|TRBV18|NA
TGTGCCAGCTCACCACGGGAGATGGAGGGGACCCAGTACTTC
CASSPREMEGTQYF
>TRBJ1-4|NA|TRBV11-2|NA
TGTGCCAGCAGCCCAGGATCGACAGGAGCGGCTAATGAAAAACTGTTTTTT
CASSPGSTGAANEKLFF
>TRBJ2-1|NA|TRBV6-5|NA
TGTGCCAGCAGTCAAATCGGGGATTTACAGTTCTTC
CASSQIGDLQFF
>TRBJ2-7|NA|TRBV6-5|NA
TGTGCCAGCAGTTACTCGGCAGGGGCCACCTACGAGCAGTACTTC
CASSYSAGATYEQYF
>TRBJ1-6|TRBD1|TRBV5-6|many
TGTGCCAGCAGCTTGCTGGGACAGGGCCTTTCACCCCTCCACTTT
CASSLLGQGLSPLHF
>TRBJ2-7|NA|TRBV9|NA
TGTGCCAGCAGCCCCACAGGCTCGGGACACCGCTCCTACGAGCAGTACTTC
CASSPTGSGHRSYEQYF